Listed below are T cell receptor beta chains from one sample, sequenced in a study of OX40 agonist ivuxolimab in advanced cancers. The assay was immunoSEQ multiplex PCR, and TCRdb's table has in-frame clones only and misses some. In the table there are some 19,000 clones, 85% to 90% of which are singletons. Sequenced here: CD4+ or CD8+ T cells sorted from blood, sampled in a trial of the OX40 agonist ivuxolimab. The origin of the receptors is an adult with an advanced solid tumor such as melanoma, head and neck, liver or kidney cancer. Both conserved end residues are trimmed from each CDR3.

TRBJ2-7	TRBV28	ASKLGWSSYEQY
TRBJ2-3	TRBV7-9	ASSPPIAGGRADTQY
TRBJ2-2	TRBV27	ASSWGLAGEYTGELF
TRBJ2-1	TRBV7-9	ASSLGGGSEQF
TRBJ2-7	TRBV7-6	ASSLVLTDEQY
TRBJ1-2	TRBV2	ASSDPAAFYGYT
TRBJ2-2	TRBV6-5	ASSYSTGPGELF
TRBJ1-5	TRBV28	ASGGQPQH
TRBJ2-7	TRBV7-9	ASSSDRFTYEQY
TRBJ1-1	TRBV7-9	ASSLPPQGANTEAF
TRBJ1-2	TRBV10-2	ASGRDGSGYGYT